This T cell receptor beta chain was recorded in a study of T cell changes during pregnancy in multiple sclerosis. The data were produced by immunoSEQ multiplex PCR, yet TCRdb's version contains in-frame clones alone and is incomplete. Of 78,000 or so clones in the sample, 92% were seen once. The CDR3 spans 16 residues. Deletions cut 2 bases from V and 0 bases from J, with 14 bases between. The V gene's germline CDR1 is SGHAT and CDR2 FQNNGV. Specimen: peripheral blood, collected before pregnancy. The rearrangement links TRBV11-2 to TRBJ2-7, with TRBD2 as a possible D gene (6 bases). The receptor's source is a female donor with multiple sclerosis, enrolled in a pregnancy study. The DNA for the CDR3 is TGTGCCAGCAGCTTAAGCCGGCGCGGGGCCTCCTACGAGCAGTACTTC. It encodes CASSLSRRGASYEQYF.